Detailed here is one TCR beta chain. The sample holds other DNA sequences that translate to the same CDR3. The study ran its PCR with 60 Vbeta and 13 Jbeta primers. Here immunoSEQ multiplex PCR was the method, and the copy in TCRdb shows in-frame clones only, minus some. The sample holds around 61,000 clones, around 90% seen once. V was clipped by 5 bases and J by 5 bases, with 24 bases between them. Germline loops: CDR1 LGHNT, CDR2 FRNRAP. There are 17 residues in the CDR3. The data are from a study of cytomegalovirus exposure and HLA in healthy donors. The chain joins TRBV12-5 to TRBJ2-5, with D tentatively TRBD1 (6 bases). Sequences were obtained from PBMCs. This TCR came from a man aged 25-45 years in good health and CMV-seropositive. CDR3 residues: CASGPRQGKRDFETQYF. The CDR3 DNA follows: TGTGCTAGTGGTCCTAGGCAGGGGAAAAGGGATTTTGAGACCCAGTACTTC. The entire variable domain, with the rest obtained from reference TRBV12-5 and TRBJ2-5, is as follows: DARVTQTPRHKVTEMGQEVTMRCQPILGHNTVFWYRQTMMQGLELLAYFRNRAPLDDSGMPKDRFSAEMPDATLATLKIQPSEPRDSAVYFCASGPRQGKRDFETQYFGPGTRLLVL.